The rows below give T cell receptor beta chains drawn from one sample of a study of OX40 agonist ivuxolimab in advanced cancers. The repertoire was sequenced with immunoSEQ multiplex PCR; TCRdb's copy has only in-frame clones and lacks some. The sample holds 55,000 to 85,000 clones, 80% to 90% seen once. The material sequenced was CD4+ or CD8+ T cells sorted from blood, taken in a trial of the OX40 agonist ivuxolimab. These TCRs come from an adult with an advanced solid tumor such as melanoma, head and neck, liver or kidney cancer. Each CDR3 is given with its conserved first and last residue. D genes are given only for firm matches. Expanded clones get a size class; other rows say once, few or many, or leave the size out.

TRBD1 17 TRBJ1-5 - TRBV18 CASSSGTGRVSNQPQHF TGTGCCAGCTCGTCCGGGACAGGTCGGGTTAGCAATCAGCCCCAGCATTTT
- 15 TRBJ1-3 - TRBV6-5 CASSYDGSSGNTIYF TGTGCCAGCAGTTACGACGGCAGTTCTGGAAACACCATATATTTT
- 16 TRBJ2-7 - TRBV28 CASSLWRAGQNYEQYF TGTGCCAGCAGTTTATGGAGGGCAGGGCAGAACTACGAGCAGTACTTC
- 15 TRBJ1-2 - TRBV7-2 CASSPTSNSFYGYTF TGTGCCAGCAGCCCCACCTCAAACTCTTTCTATGGCTACACCTTC
- 14 TRBJ1-1 - TRBV18 CASSPGALNTEAFF TGTGCCAGCTCACCTGGGGCGTTGAACACTGAAGCTTTCTTT
TRBD1 14 TRBJ2-5 - TRBV5-4 CASSRKTGAETQYF TGTGCCAGCAGCAGGAAGACAGGGGCAGAGACCCAGTACTTC
- 11 TRBJ2-7 - TRBV19 CASSIFGEQYF TGTGCCAGTAGTATATTTGGTGAGCAGTACTTC
- 11 TRBJ2-5 - TRBV28 CASTLKETQYF TGTGCCAGCACCCTAAAGGAGACCCAGTACTTC
TRBD1 12 TRBJ2-1 - TRBV11-2 CASSQQGSGQLF TGTGCCAGCAGCCAACAGGGGTCTGGGCAGCTCTTC
- 14 TRBJ2-2 few TRBV6-5 CASSWGGPTGELFF TGTGCCAGCAGTTGGGGGGGCCCCACCGGGGAGCTGTTTTTT
- 13 TRBJ1-2 - TRBV4-1 CASSQDWQYGYTF TGCGCCAGCAGCCAAGATTGGCAGTATGGCTACACCTTC
TRBD1 15 TRBJ2-7 - TRBV7-2 CASSFSSGTGREQYF TGTGCCAGCAGCTTCTCCTCCGGGACAGGTAGAGAGCAGTACTTC
- 11 TRBJ2-7 - TRBV11-2 CASSEHYEQYF TGTGCCAGCAGCGAACATTACGAGCAGTACTTC
TRBD1 13 TRBJ2-1 - TRBV27 CASSLDRGSEQFF TGTGCCAGCAGTTTAGACAGGGGATCTGAGCAGTTCTTC
- 13 TRBJ1-1 - TRBV7-3 CASSAALAGEAFF TGTGCCAGCAGCGCGGCTCTGGCCGGGGAAGCTTTCTTT
- 16 TRBJ1-3 - TRBV7-2 CASGGSFLPSGNTIYF TGTGCCAGCGGAGGAAGCTTTCTGCCCTCTGGAAACACCATATATTTT
- 12 TRBJ2-5 few TRBV29-1 CSVVVGPETQYF TGCAGCGTGGTTGTGGGGCCAGAGACCCAGTACTTC
- 13 TRBJ2-1 - TRBV7-9 CASSSRDPGGQFF TGTGCCAGCAGCTCCCGAGACCCGGGCGGGCAGTTCTTC
- 15 TRBJ1-4 - TRBV9 CASSVSPGANEKLFF TGTGCCAGCAGCGTATCCCCGGGGGCGAATGAAAAACTGTTTTTT